This T cell receptor beta chain emerged from a study of blood T cells in healthy people across ages (dated by TCRdb to 2013 to 2016). Regarding the complete study: Template switching captured roughly one uniquely barcoded TCR beta cDNA molecule per two T cells in model experiments. For two donors (one aged 18 to 29 and one aged 80 or older), the study analyzed two additional independent replicas of 1 million unique cDNA reads from the same blood draw. Donors of different ages were randomly distributed across sequencing lanes to avoid experimental bias. Donors were grouped into four age groups: young (average roughly 15 years), middle-aged (about 38), aged (about 60) and long-lived (about 89). Age-related changes in TCR beta repertoire diversity were measured in the study by deep sequencing normalized with unique cDNA molecular identifiers.

Donors were a few dozen systemically healthy Caucasian individuals from Russia aged roughly 6 to 100 years. Approximately 10 milliliters of peripheral blood were collected from each donor into EDTA-treated Vacutainer tubes. Ficoll-Paque density-gradient centrifugation was used to isolate PBMCs, with at least 6 million obtained per sample. Total RNA was extracted from PBMCs with Trizol reagent, with at least 6 micrograms obtained per sample. Naive CD45RAhigh/CD27high T cell percentages were measured by flow cytometry on a PBMC aliquot from every donor. Receptor libraries were prepared by 5' RACE. For sequencing, an Illumina HiSeq 2500 was employed. A second PCR of roughly 7 to 11 cycles was run with a J-beta primer mix and a sample-barcoded 5' primer. A unique molecular identifier was introduced onto each TCR beta cDNA molecule by a template-switch 5' adaptor carrying 12 random nucleotides. Each sample yielded at least 2.5 million CDR3-containing paired-end reads. First-strand cDNA was synthesized from all RNA with the Mint cDNA synthesis kit, primed by a TRBC-specific oligonucleotide. Following uracil-DNA glycosylase treatment, all cDNA underwent a first 18-cycle PCR with the universal primers M1SS and BC2_uni_R. On the study's bioinformatics: For normalization, 1 million high-quality reads, each with a distinct molecular identifier, were randomly selected from each sample. Instead of being binned into consensus sequences, reads with shared molecular identifiers were discarded. MiTCR, set to a Q25 quality threshold and the strictest error-elimination algorithm, was used for CDR3 identification, clonotype clustering and error correction. A nonparametric unseen species model with Euler transformation was used to estimate a lower bound on total TCR beta diversity. TCRdb applied fastp at Q25 and MiXCR to the public reads, then kept only in-frame beta chains. Duplicate CDR3 protein sequences are folded into a single record with the most common DNA and genes. The V and J calls were not made by the authors but by TCRdb's processing. The sample yields about 730,000 distinct CDR3 sequences; roughly 47% were counted once. The ten largest make up less than 25% of the sample.

The germline V gene (reference sequence) gives CDR1 as PRHDT and CDR2 as FYEKMQ. Spanning cysteine to phenylalanine, the CDR3 consists of 18 amino acids. Only the CDR3 portion is preserved as DNA: 54 bases, with reading frame beginning at the first base. V was cut back by 3 bases and J by 0 bases, leaving a gap of 15 bases between them. Broader findings and caveats from the paper: Conclusive comparison of naive and antigen-experienced compartments was prevented by the profiling of bulk unsorted PBMCs. Estimates of total diversity based on one million sequenced T cells were regarded as lower bounds and as underestimates. Observed TCR beta diversity per million T cells fell roughly linearly with age, and a significant reduction was already apparent by age approximately 41. The long-lived group showed more naive CD4+ T cells, fewer expanded clones and increased TCR diversity than the aged group, suggesting age selection. Donor CMV infection status was unknown, potentially confounding age-related changes in expanded clonotypes. A strong correlation was found between observed TCR beta diversity and the percentage of naive T cells measured by flow cytometry.

Notes on this clonotype: No antigen is known for it. Base qualities are not provided; no much larger clone lies one nucleotide away.

Sequenced input: blood. The sequence links TRBV13 to TRBJ2-6; a weak D assignment points to TRBD1 (6 bases agree). This TCR came from a woman in her fifties or sixties in good health. The nucleotides read TGTGCCAGCAGCTTGTTACTAGTGGGGGCCTCTGGGGCCAACGTCCTGACTTTC. Its translation is CASSLLLVGASGANVLTF.